Listed below are T cell receptor beta chains from one sample, sequenced in a study of blood T cell repertoires in COVID-19. Repertoires were generated with immunoSEQ multiplex PCR, while TCRdb's copy carries only in-frame clones and drops some. The repertoire has 120,000 or so clones, over 75% of them found once; the top ten carry 3% to 4%. The sequencing input was peripheral blood. These receptors all come from a man in his 60s with acute or convalescent COVID-19. CDR3s include the opening cysteine and the closing phenylalanine or tryptophan. The D gene is left open where the match is weak. Only part of the rows carry a size: once, few, many, or a class if the clone is expanded.

V,size,J,D,CDR3,DNA
TRBV4-3,few,TRBJ2-2,TRBD2,CASSQVLAGNTGELFF,TGCGCCAGCAGCCAAGTATTAGCGGGGAACACCGGGGAGCTGTTTTTT
TRBV7-2,.,TRBJ2-7,.,CASSLSTLYEQYF,TGTGCCAGCAGCTTAAGTACTCTCTACGAGCAGTACTTC
TRBV3-1/TRBV3-2,.,TRBJ1-1,.,CASRGGGETEAFF,TGTGCCAGCAGGGGAGGAGGGGAAACTGAAGCTTTCTTT
TRBV5-4,.,TRBJ1-6,TRBD1,CASSTRQGAHSPLHF,TGTGCCAGCAGCACCCGACAGGGGGCTCATTCACCCCTCCACTTT
TRBV6-5,.,TRBJ2-1,.,CASTAGSEQFF,TGTGCCAGCACGGCGGGGAGTGAGCAGTTCTTC
TRBV5-1,.,TRBJ1-2,.,CASSSGHVANYGYTF,TGCGCCAGCAGCTCTGGACACGTAGCTAACTATGGCTACACCTTC
TRBV28,.,TRBJ2-7,.,CASSFPRRGEQYF,TGTGCCAGCAGTTTTCCCCGCCGAGGCGAGCAGTACTTC
TRBV7-9,.,TRBJ2-7,.,CASSLAAGYYEQYF,TGTGCCAGCAGCTTAGCGGCAGGATACTACGAGCAGTACTTC
TRBV2,few,TRBJ2-1,TRBD2,CASSEGTSGSVAYNEQFF,TGTGCCAGCAGTGAAGGGACTAGCGGGAGTGTTGCCTACAATGAGCAGTTCTTC
TRBV10-3,.,TRBJ2-5,TRBD2,CAISELLAGGETQYF,TGTGCCATCAGTGAGCTTTTAGCGGGAGGAGAGACCCAGTACTTC
TRBV10-1,.,TRBJ2-4,.,CASSEGVILAKNIQYF,TGCGCCAGCAGTGAAGGGGTGATTCTAGCCAAAAACATTCAGTACTTC
TRBV25-1,.,TRBJ1-3,.,CASTGLNGNTIYF,TGTGCCAGCACGGGGTTGAATGGAAACACCATATATTTT
TRBV28,.,TRBJ2-3,.,CASIRQDTDTQYF,TGTGCCAGCATAAGACAGGACACAGATACGCAGTATTTT
TRBV27,few,TRBJ2-4,TRBD1,CASRTGTNIQYF,TGTGCCAGCAGGACAGGGACGAACATTCAGTACTTC
TRBV7-2,.,TRBJ2-2,TRBD2,CASSDTSGPRGLFF,TGTGCCAGCAGCGATACTAGCGGGCCTAGGGGGCTGTTTTTT
TRBV7-9,.,TRBJ2-1,TRBD1,CASSLGDRTYNEQFF,TGTGCCAGCAGCTTAGGGGACAGGACCTACAATGAGCAGTTCTTC
TRBV27,.,TRBJ2-1,.,CASTPAQAPYNEQFF,TGTGCCAGCACCCCCGCTCAGGCCCCCTACAATGAGCAGTTCTTC
TRBV19,.,TRBJ2-7,.,CASSMLGGLAPEQYF,TGTGCCAGTAGTATGCTCGGCGGGCTTGCACCCGAGCAGTACTTC
TRBV5-4,.,TRBJ2-2,.,CASSLAGRLGSSGELFF,TGTGCCAGCAGCTTGGCGGGGAGGTTGGGGTCGTCCGGGGAGCTGTTTTTT
TRBV29-1,.,TRBJ2-1,.,CSGRQVVNEQFF,TGCAGCGGACGACAGGTAGTAAATGAGCAGTTCTTC